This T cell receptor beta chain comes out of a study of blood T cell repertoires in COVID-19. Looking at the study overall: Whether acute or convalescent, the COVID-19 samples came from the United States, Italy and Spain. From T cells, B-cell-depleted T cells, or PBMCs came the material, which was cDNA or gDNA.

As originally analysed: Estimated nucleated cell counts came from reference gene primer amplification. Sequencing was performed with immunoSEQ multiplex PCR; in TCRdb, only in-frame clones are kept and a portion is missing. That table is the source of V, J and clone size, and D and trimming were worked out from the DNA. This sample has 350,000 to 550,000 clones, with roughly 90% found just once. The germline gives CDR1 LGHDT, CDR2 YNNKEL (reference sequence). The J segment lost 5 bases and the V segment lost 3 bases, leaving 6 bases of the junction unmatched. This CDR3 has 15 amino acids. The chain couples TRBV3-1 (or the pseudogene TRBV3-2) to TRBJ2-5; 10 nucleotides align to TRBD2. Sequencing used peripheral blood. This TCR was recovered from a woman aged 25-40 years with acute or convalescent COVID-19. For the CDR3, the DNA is TGTGCCAGCAGCCAGCTAGCGGGGGAGGGGGAGACCCAGTACTTC. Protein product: CASSQLAGEGETQYF.